These T cell receptor beta chains were read from a single sample in a study of T cell clonotyping in hematopoietic cell transplantation. Profiling relied on immunoSEQ multiplex PCR, and the TCRdb table lists in-frame clones only, not all of them. The data hold tens of thousands of clones, with under 85% observed a single time. The specimen was peripheral blood mononuclear cells, collected before stem cell transplant. The receptors stem from a man aged 50 or older with myelodysplastic syndrome. Some clones in this sample may be carry-over from other donors' samples. The CDR3 runs from the conserved cysteine through the conserved F or W. A D gene is named only where the DNA matches it firmly. The size field is filled for only some rows; it gives once, few, many or a size class.

TRBJ1-2,TRBV5-4,few,.,TGTGCCACCAATCCACCCAACGGGCACAGCTATGGCTACACCTTC,CATNPPNGHSYGYTF
TRBJ1-4,TRBV5-4,.,.,TGTGCCAGCAGCTTGGTCCTAGGAGGGGTTTCTGAAAAACTGTTTTTT,CASSLVLGGVSEKLFF
TRBJ1-4,TRBV20-1,.,.,TGCAGTGCTAGACAGGGTAAACTGTTTTTT,CSARQGKLFF
TRBJ1-5,TRBV29-1,few,TRBD1,TGCAGCGTTCGGGTATCGACAGGGCCCAATCAGCCCCAGCATTTT,CSVRVSTGPNQPQHF
TRBJ2-7,TRBV5-1,medium-sized,TRBD2,TGCGCCAGCAGCTTGGATGGGGGGGTGGACGACGAGCAGTACTTC,CASSLDGGVDDEQYF
TRBJ1-1,TRBV29-1,.,.,TGCAGCGTGACTATGAACACTGAAGCTTTCTTT,CSVTMNTEAFF
TRBJ2-2,TRBV30,.,.,TGTGCCTGGAGGGGGGCGGTCTTGAACACCGGGGAGCTGTTTTTT,CAWRGAVLNTGELFF
TRBJ2-7,TRBV9,.,.,TGTGCCAGCAGCGCGCCGGGACCCTCTAGGGAGCAGTACTTC,CASSAPGPSREQYF
TRBJ2-5,TRBV7-3,.,.,TGTGCCAGCGGTCGGAGGCGGGGCGAGGCCCAGTACTTC,CASGRRRGEAQYF
TRBJ1-2,TRBV7-6,once,.,TGTGCCAGCAGCTTACGTCCTCCCACGCGGGGACAACGCGGCTATGGCTACACCTTC,CASSLRPPTRGQRGYGYTF
TRBJ2-7,TRBV28,.,.,TGTGCCAGCAGCCCCGGGGGCGCGGTAGCCGAGCAGTACTTC,CASSPGGAVAEQYF
TRBJ2-7,TRBV28,.,.,TGTGCCAGCAGCTCCGGGACACGGGCTTACGAGCAGTACTTC,CASSSGTRAYEQYF
TRBJ2-7,TRBV6-5,few,TRBD1,TGTGCCAGCAGGTGGGACAGGGATAACGAGCAGTACTTC,CASRWDRDNEQYF
TRBJ2-5,TRBV28,.,.,TGTGCCAGCAGTTTATTGGTTCAAGAGACCCAGTACTTC,CASSLLVQETQYF
TRBJ1-5,TRBV28,.,TRBD1,TGTGCCAGCAGTTACTCTCACAGGGGTTTGGATCAGCCCCAGCATTTT,CASSYSHRGLDQPQHF
TRBJ2-2,TRBV30,few,.,TGTGCCTGGAGACGAGGGGAGCTGTTTTTT,CAWRRGELFF
TRBJ2-1,TRBV28,.,TRBD2,TGTGCCAGCAGCCTGCTAGCGGGGGGGGCGGTAAATGAGCAGTTCTTC,CASSLLAGGAVNEQFF
TRBJ2-1,TRBV6-5,.,.,TGTGCCAGCAGTCCACAGGGTAGCAATGAGCAGTTCTTC,CASSPQGSNEQFF
TRBJ1-5,TRBV4-2,.,.,TGTGCCAGCAGCCAAGAGGGAGGTCGAGGCAATCAGCCCCAGCATTTT,CASSQEGGRGNQPQHF
TRBJ1-2,TRBV9,few,TRBD1,TGTGCCAGCAGCGATACAGGGGGCGTAGGCTATGGCTACACCTTC,CASSDTGGVGYGYTF
TRBJ2-7,TRBV6-1,.,.,TGTGCCAGCAGTGTCCGAGGGCTTACTAGATACGAGCAGTACTTC,CASSVRGLTRYEQYF
TRBJ2-6,TRBV7-2,.,.,TGTGCCAGCAGCCAGGACTACTCTGGGGCCAACGTCCTGACTTTC,CASSQDYSGANVLTF
TRBJ1-2,TRBV30,once,.,TGTGCCTGGAGCGGGGGCCCGCTACCCTATGGCTACACCTTC,CAWSGGPLPYGYTF
TRBJ1-1,TRBV30,.,.,TGTGCCCGTAACCGGGCCCAGCGGGACACTGAAGCTTTCTTT,CARNRAQRDTEAFF
TRBJ1-6,TRBV2,.,TRBD1,TGTGCCAGAACGGGACAGGATAATTCACCCCTCCACTTT,CARTGQDNSPLHF
TRBJ1-1,TRBV30,once,.,TGTGCCTGGGGGAACACTGAAGCTTTCTTT,CAWGNTEAFF
TRBJ2-5,TRBV5-1,.,.,TGCGCCAGCAGCTTAGGTCAAGAGACCCAGTACTTC,CASSLGQETQYF
TRBJ1-1,TRBV30,.,TRBD1,TGTGCCTGGACGTTCAGGGGGTTGTTCATGAACACTGAAGCTTTCTTT,CAWTFRGLFMNTEAFF
TRBJ1-5,TRBV28,.,.,TGTGCCAGCAGTTTATGGTTGGGAAATCAGCCCCAGCATTTT,CASSLWLGNQPQHF
TRBJ2-3,TRBV27,.,TRBD2,TGTGCCACCGCCGGCGGGAGCAATAGAGATACGCAGTATTTT,CATAGGSNRDTQYF
TRBJ2-6,TRBV25-1,.,.,TGTGCCAGCAGTGACTCTGGGGCCAACGTCCTGACTTTC,CASSDSGANVLTF
TRBJ2-7,TRBV19,.,TRBD1,TGTGCCAGTACCCCGGGGACAGGGGTCTACGAGCAGTACTTC,CASTPGTGVYEQYF
TRBJ2-5,TRBV20-1,few,.,TGCAGTGCTAGCGGCCAAGAGACCCAGTACTTC,CSASGQETQYF
TRBJ1-4,TRBV5-1,once,.,TGCGCCAGCAGCTTTACAGCAACTAATGAAAAACTGTTTTTT,CASSFTATNEKLFF
TRBJ2-6,TRBV6-4,few,.,TGTGCCAGCAGCGAGGGGAGTTCTGGGGCCAACGTCCTGACTTTC,CASSEGSSGANVLTF
TRBJ2-5,TRBV2,.,.,TGTGCCAGCTTGCTCTACCGCCGTTTCCAAGAGACCCAGTACTTC,CASLLYRRFQETQYF
TRBJ1-1,TRBV30,.,.,TGTGCCTCAAGAAGAATGAACACTGAAGCTTTCTTT,CASRRMNTEAFF
TRBJ1-6,TRBV6-5,.,TRBD1,TGTGCCAGCAGTTACTCAGAGGGGGCAGGGGGCTCACCCCTCCACTTT,CASSYSEGAGGSPLHF
TRBJ1-2,TRBV5-1,.,.,TGCGCCAGCAGCTTGGATCCTAACTATGGCTACACCTTC,CASSLDPNYGYTF
TRBJ1-5,TRBV2,.,.,TGTGCCAGCAGTGAACAGGGAAGGTCTCAGCCCCAGCATTTT,CASSEQGRSQPQHF
TRBJ2-3,TRBV28,few,TRBD2,TGTGCCAGCAGAACTAGCGGGAGGCGTAGCACAGATACGCAGTATTTT,CASRTSGRRSTDTQYF
TRBJ1-1,TRBV19,few,.,TGTGCCAGTAGTACTAACCGGGGCAGAATGAACACTGAAGCTTTCTTT,CASSTNRGRMNTEAFF
TRBJ1-5,TRBV6-1,.,.,TGTGCCAGCACCAGAATGAGCAATCAGCCCCAGCATTTT,CASTRMSNQPQHF
TRBJ1-1,TRBV19,.,.,TGTGCCAGTAGTTCATGGCGGATAATGAACACTGAAGCTTTCTTT,CASSSWRIMNTEAFF
TRBJ2-7,TRBV19,.,TRBD1,TGTGCCAGTAGTATTAGGGGAACAGGGGGCGAGCAGTACTTC,CASSIRGTGGEQYF
TRBJ1-2,TRBV10-1,.,.,TGCGCCAGCAGCCCAACAGGGAACTATGGCTACACCTTC,CASSPTGNYGYTF
TRBJ2-7,TRBV11-2,few,TRBD2,TGTGCCAGCAGCCACGGGACTAGAAGTTCCGAGCAGTACTTC,CASSHGTRSSEQYF